This T cell receptor (beta chain) is drawn from a study of blood T cell repertoires in COVID-19. For the study at large: Researchers got acute and convalescent COVID-19 samples from the United States, Italy and Spain. Nucleic acid was either cDNA or gDNA, and it came from T cells, B-cell-depleted T cells, or PBMCs.

In the authors' workflow: It was from reference gene primer amplification that nucleated cell counts were estimated. Method: immunoSEQ multiplex PCR; TCRdb's copy keeps in-frame clones and lacks some. V and J calls and clone size are as listed in that table; D and trimming were resolved from the DNA. The sample shows about 170,000 clones, approximately 87% of them seen only once. The CDR3 runs 15 residues. Germline assignment: CDR1 SGHVS and CDR2 FQNEAQ. Trimming took 3 bases from V and 7 from J; bases not matched to a gene: 8. This chain links TRBV7-8 with TRBJ2-4; 8 bases agree with TRBD2. The TCR originated in a man aged 18 to 30 with active or convalescent COVID-19. The sequenced sample consisted of peripheral blood. CDR3 protein: CASSLSGSLRNIQYF. In DNA, the CDR3 is TGTGCCAGCAGCTTGAGCGGGAGTCTAAGGAACATTCAGTACTTC.